Below, 26 T cell receptor beta chains from the same sample are listed, as sequenced in a study of cytomegalovirus exposure and HLA in healthy donors. Primers for the PCR totalled 60 Vbeta and 13 Jbeta. Clones were read by immunoSEQ multiplex PCR, and TCRdb kept only the in-frame ones, dropping some. The table has about 140,000 clones, approximately 71% seen once. The source material was PBMCs. The receptors shown here come from a woman between 45 and 60 years old in good health and CMV-seronegative.

The genes are TRBV11-3 and TRBJ2-5; the match to TRBD2 covers 14 bases. After removal of 1 base from V and 5 bases from J, the junction contained 6 bases not matched to a gene. The CDR3 has 17 amino acids. CDR1 is SGHNT and CDR2 is YENEEA in the germline V gene. The CDR3 nucleotides are TGTGCCAGCAGCTTAGGTCGGACTAGCGGGGGGCCGGAGACCCAGTACTTC. Amino acids: CASSLGRTSGGPETQYF. Using reference TRBV11-3 and TRBJ2-5 for the parts outside the CDR3, the full variable domain is EAGVVQSPRYKIIEKKQPVAFWCNPISGHNTLYWYLQNLGQGPELLIRYENEEAVDDSQLPKDRFSAERLKGVDSTLKIQPAELGDSAVYLCASSLGRTSGGPETQYFGPGTRLLVL.

In this sample, this clone turned up once. The rearrangement joins TRBV28 to TRBJ2-2; a weak D match, TRBD1 (5 bases). The CDR3 extends over 16 amino acids. CDR1 and CDR2 (germline): MDHEN, SYDVKM. V was shortened by 7 bases and J by 5 bases, with 20 bases between the two germline ends. CDR3 region: CASTLSSQGHTGELFF. CDR3 sequence (DNA): TGTGCCAGCACCCTGTCGAGCCAGGGTCATACCGGGGAGCTGTTTTTT. The full variable domain, completed using reference TRBV28 and TRBJ2-2, is DVKVTQSSRYLVKRTGEKVFLECVQDMDHENMFWYRQDPGLGLRLIYFSYDVKMKEKGDIPEGYSVSREKKERFSLILESASTNQTSMYLCASTLSSQGHTGELFFGEGSRLTVL.

The chain combines TRBV5-5 with TRBJ1-6; D unresolved. Germline V gives CDR1 SGHKS, CDR2 YYEKEE (reference sequence). The V and J ends lost 1 base and 7 bases respectively, with 18 bases between them. The CDR3 has 17 amino acids. The CDR3 DNA sequence: TGTGCCAGCAGCTTGTCACTAGGGCCAGCGGGGAATTCACCCCTCCACTTT. Translating it yields CASSLSLGPAGNSPLHF.

The J gene is TRBJ1-2, the V gene TRBV2; 7 bases align to TRBD1. Trimming at V came to 6 bases and at J to 2 bases, leaving 9 bases not matched to a gene. Germline V CDR1 and CDR2: SNHLY, FYNNEI. The CDR3 spans 15 residues. CDR3 residues: CASSATQGENYGYTF. DNA for the CDR3: TGTGCCAGCAGCGCGACTCAGGGGGAAAACTATGGCTACACCTTC.

V is TRBV6-1 and J is TRBJ1-4; D is uncertain. The CDR3 extends over 14 amino acids. Trimming stripped 8 bases from V and 3 bases from J, with 13 bases between. The germline V gene encodes CDR1 MNHNS and CDR2 SASEGT. The CDR3 region is CASRLGRPNEKLFF. The CDR3 region has the DNA TGTGCCAGCCGCCTCGGGAGGCCTAATGAAAAACTGTTTTTT.

The chain joins TRBV19 to TRBJ1-3; perhaps TRBD1 as D (5 bases). Germline V gives CDR1 LNHDA, CDR2 SQIVND (reference sequence). The CDR3 consists of 13 residues. The ends were cut back, 7 bases at V and 0 bases at J, with 7 bases in the middle. The DNA for the CDR3 is TGTGCCAGTATGGGGCTCTCTGGAAACACCATATATTTT. Protein: CASMGLSGNTIYF.

The chain joins TRBV19 to TRBJ2-7; 9 bases align to TRBD1. The CDR3 has 17 residues. With V trimmed by 5 bases and J by 1 base, 12 bases remained unmatched. The germline gives CDR1 LNHDA, CDR2 SQIVND (reference sequence). CDR3 nucleotide sequence: TGTGCCAGTAGTCATATACCGGGACAGGGAGGATCCTACGAGCAGTACTTC. It yields the protein CASSHIPGQGGSYEQYF. Variable domain in full (rest from reference TRBV19 and TRBJ2-7): DGGITQSPKYLFRKEGQNVTLSCEQNLNHDAMYWYRQDPGQGLRLIYYSQIVNDFQKGDIAEGYSVSREKKESFPLTVTSAQKNPTAFYLCASSHIPGQGGSYEQYFGPGTRLTVT.

The rearrangement joins TRBV6-1 to TRBJ1-3; 9 nucleotides align to TRBD1. CDR3 length: 16 amino acids. J was trimmed by 4 bases and V by 4 bases; bases with no gene match: 8. Germline V gene sequence: CDR1 MNHNS, CDR2 SASEGT. In nucleotides, the CDR3 is TGTGCCAGCAGTGCCCTGACAGGGGGTCTGGGAAACACCATATATTTT. Its translation: CASSALTGGLGNTIYF.

CDR3 sequence (DNA): TGTGCCACCAGCACCTCTCCTTCCGGGGGGGAGACCCAGTACTTC. Protein: CATSTSPSGGETQYF. This chain links TRBV15 with TRBJ2-5; 7 nucleotides match TRBD2. Germline CDR1 is LNHNV and CDR2 is YYDKDF (reference sequence). There are 15 residues in the CDR3. V lost 4 bases to trimming and J lost 5 bases; unmatched junction nucleotides: 10.

CDR3 bases: TGTGCCAGCAGTTCCCCAGGCCGTCCTAACTATGGCTACACCTTC. It yields the protein CASSSPGRPNYGYTF. V and J are TRBV6-5 and TRBJ1-2; no firm D call. CDR1 MNHEY and CDR2 SVGAGI come from the germline V gene. V lost 4 bases to trimming and J lost 0 bases, with 12 bases between them. The CDR3 runs to 15 residues.

The chain employs TRBV27 and TRBJ2-5; tentatively, D is TRBD1 (6 bases). With the DNA end fitting TRBJ2-7 better, the J assignment may be wrong. The CDR3 extends over 14 amino acids. CDR1 is MNHEY, CDR2 SMNVEV, per germline (reference sequence). DNA for the CDR3: TGTGCCAGCAGTAAACGGGACATCTCCTACGAGCAGTACTTC. As protein: CASSKRDISYEQYF.

CDR3 DNA sequence: TGCGCCAGCAGCCAAGGCAGGGGGCGTGTCATCGAGCAGTACTTC. Translating it yields CASSQGRGRVIEQYF. The chain uses TRBV4-1 and TRBJ2-7; 8 bases align to TRBD1. The CDR3 is made up of 15 amino acids. V gave up 1 base and J gave up 6 bases; unmatched junction bases: 8. Germline V lookup: CDR1 MGHRA, CDR2 YSYEKL.

For this clone: The germline gene is not matched at one end of the junction; a read error may be the cause. V and J are TRBV6-1 and TRBJ1-6, with a possible D match to TRBD1 (6 bases). CDR3 length: 15 amino acids. Germline values: CDR1 MNHNS, CDR2 SASEGT. This CDR3 is CASREEGGARSPLHF. CDR3 in DNA: TGTGCCAGCAGGGAAGAAGGGGGGGCACGGTCACCCCTCCACTTT.

The chain joins TRBV2 to TRBJ1-2; TRBD1 matches 7 bases. CDR1 SNHLY and CDR2 FYNNEI come from the germline V gene. The V segment lost 6 bases and the J segment 4 bases; nucleotides outside the gene matches: 5. CDR3 length equals 13 residues. CDR3 sequence (DNA): TGTGCCAGCAGGGGGGACAGATTCTATGGCTACACCTTC. Residues: CASRGDRFYGYTF.

The chain recombines TRBV30 with TRBJ1-2; weak D call: TRBD1 (5 bases). V was pared by 2 bases and J by 5 bases, with 12 bases between. This CDR3 comprises 13 residues. CDR1 and CDR2 from the germline V gene are GTSNPN and SVGIG (reference sequence). The CDR3 DNA sequence: TGTGCCTGGAGTCCTCAGGGTTATTATGGCTACACCTTC. This gives the protein CAWSPQGYYGYTF.

V and J are TRBV18 and TRBJ1-1, with 9 bases lining up with TRBD1. The CDR3 length is 16 residues. CDR1 and CDR2 from the germline V gene are KGHSH and LQKENI. After removal of 6 bases from V and 4 bases from J, the junction contained 12 bases not matched to a gene. CDR3 coding DNA: TGTGCCAGCTCCCCCCCGGGAGTACAGGGGGCCACTGAAGCTTTCTTT. This gives the protein CASSPPGVQGATEAFF.

This clone has a handful of counts. V and J are TRBV6-6 and TRBJ1-1, with 7 bases aligning to TRBD1. The J segment lost 3 bases and the V segment lost 5 bases, leaving 3 bases of the junction unmatched. CDR1 and CDR2 (germline): MNHNY, SVGAGI (reference sequence). CDR3 length: 13 amino acids. This CDR3 is CASSPGQYTEAFF. The CDR3 DNA reads as TGTGCCAGCAGTCCGGGACAGTACACTGAAGCTTTCTTT.

In the case of this clone: Sequence at one end of the junction differs from germline and may be a read error. The CDR3 bases are TGTGCTAGCAGCTTAGGCTCAGGGGGCCAAGAGACCCAGTACTTC. This sequence encodes CASSLGSGGQETQYF. This rearrangement joins TRBV7-7 to TRBJ2-5; TRBD1 matches 7 bases. The CDR3 extends over 15 amino acids. Germline CDR1 and CDR2: SSHAT and FNYEAQ (reference sequence).

This chain uses TRBV6-5 with TRBJ1-3; 8 bases are a match to TRBD1. The germline CDR1 and CDR2 sequences are MNHEY and SVGAGI. J gave up 0 bases and V 5 bases, and 3 bases lay outside the gene matches. The CDR3 length is 15 residues. Here the CDR3 DNA reads TGTGCCAGCAGTCAGGACAGGGACTCTGGAAACACCATATATTTT. Amino acid sequence: CASSQDRDSGNTIYF.

This clone was seen once. The V call is TRBV7-8, the J call TRBJ2-7, with TRBD2 matching 9 bases. J gave up 7 bases and V 3 bases, and 13 bases lay outside the gene matches. The CDR3 covers 16 residues. Germline CDR1 SGHVS, CDR2 FQNEAQ. The CDR3 region has the DNA TGTGCCAGCAGCTTCCGGTTAGCGGGGGACTCATGGGAGCAGTACTTC. This gives the protein CASSFRLAGDSWEQYF.

V gene TRBV5-1 combines with J gene TRBJ1-3; no definite D call. Trimming pared 0 bases from V and 1 base from J, leaving 11 bases between. The germline gives CDR1 SGHRS, CDR2 YFSETQ. The CDR3 is made up of 16 amino acids. The CDR3 DNA reads as TGCGCCAGCAGCTTGGGTGCGGGCCGTTCTGGAAACACCATATATTTT. Protein product: CASSLGAGRSGNTIYF.

On this clone: The junction departs from germline at one end; a sequencing error may be responsible. V and J are TRBV10-1 and TRBJ1-2; a weak D match, TRBD1 (5 bases). CDR1 is WNHNN and CDR2 is SYGVQD in the germline V gene (reference sequence). This CDR3 is built from 16 residues. This CDR3 reads CATLAGREAFNDGYTF. The CDR3, as DNA: TGCGCCACACTCGCTGGCAGGGAAGCTTTTAACGATGGCTACACCTTC.

The chain has TRBV7-3 and TRBJ1-1, with D possibly TRBD1 on 6 matching bases. Germline values: CDR1 SGHTA, CDR2 FQGTGA. The CDR3 spans 15 residues. V lost 5 bases and J lost 5, with 18 bases in between. The chain's CDR3 is CASSAIRGAVTEAFF. The CDR3 nucleotides read TGTGCCAGCAGCGCCATCCGGGGGGCGGTGACTGAAGCTTTCTTT.

As to this clone: Different DNA sequences within this sample yield the same CDR3. The V call is TRBV5-1, the J call TRBJ2-3, with 7 bases identical to TRBD1. CDR3 length: 16 amino acids. With 5 bases clipped from V and 3 bases from J, the junction kept 12 bases outside the gene matches. Germline CDR1 is SGHRS and CDR2 is YFSETQ. In DNA form, the CDR3 reads TGCGCCAGCAGGCCGCAGCCAGGGGGTCTAACAGATACGCAGTATTTT. This translates into CASRPQPGGLTDTQYF. Variable domain in full (rest from reference TRBV5-1 and TRBJ2-3): KAGVTQTPRYLIKTRGQQVTLSCSPISGHRSVSWYQQTPGQGLQFLFEYFSETQRNKGNFPGRFSGRQFSNSRSEMNVSTLELGDSALYLCASRPQPGGLTDTQYFGPGTRLTVL.

The V and J genes are TRBV30 and TRBJ2-3; D possibly corresponds to TRBD1 (6 bases). Trimming left V 5 bases short and J 0 bases short, with 12 bases between. The germline V gene encodes CDR1 GTSNPN and CDR2 SVGIG (reference sequence). This CDR3 has 14 residues. The CDR3 sequence is CAWCPGVSTDTQYF. The DNA of the CDR3 is TGTGCCTGGTGTCCAGGGGTGAGCACAGATACGCAGTATTTT.

V is TRBV10-1 and J is TRBJ1-1, with a tentative D call TRBD1 (5 bases). CDR3 size: 13 residues. V was cut by 6 bases and J by 5 bases, with 13 bases left in between. The germline CDR1 and CDR2 sequences are WNHNN and SYGVQD (reference sequence). The CDR3 coding sequence is TGCGCCAGCAGCGGGGGGTCGAGTACTGAAGCTTTCTTT. This codes for CASSGGSSTEAFF.